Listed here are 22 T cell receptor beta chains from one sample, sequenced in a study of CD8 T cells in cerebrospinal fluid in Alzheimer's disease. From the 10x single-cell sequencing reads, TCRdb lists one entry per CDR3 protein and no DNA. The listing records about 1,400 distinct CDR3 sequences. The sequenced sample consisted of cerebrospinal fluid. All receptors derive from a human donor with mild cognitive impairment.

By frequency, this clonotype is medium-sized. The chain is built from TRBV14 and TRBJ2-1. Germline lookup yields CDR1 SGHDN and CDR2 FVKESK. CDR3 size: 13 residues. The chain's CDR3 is CASSQVNANEQFF.

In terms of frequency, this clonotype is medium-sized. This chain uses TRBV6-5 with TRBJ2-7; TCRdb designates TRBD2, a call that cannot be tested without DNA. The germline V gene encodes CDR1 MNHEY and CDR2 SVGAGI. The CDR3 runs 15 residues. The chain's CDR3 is CASSPYRTSSYEQYF.

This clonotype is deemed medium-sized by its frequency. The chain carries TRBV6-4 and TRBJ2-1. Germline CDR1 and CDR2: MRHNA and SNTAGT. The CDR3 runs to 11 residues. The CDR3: CASSSHNEQFF.

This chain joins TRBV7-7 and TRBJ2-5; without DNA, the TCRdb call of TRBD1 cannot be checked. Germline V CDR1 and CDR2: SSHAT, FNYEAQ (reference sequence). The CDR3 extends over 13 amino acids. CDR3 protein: CASSPRTGGTQYF. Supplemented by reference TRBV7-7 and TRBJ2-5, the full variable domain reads GAGVSQSPRYKVTKRGQDVTLRCDPISSHATLYWYQQALGQGPEFLTYFNYEAQPDKSGLPSDRFSAERPEGSISTLTIQRTEQRDSAMYRCASSPRTGGTQYFGPGTRLLVL.

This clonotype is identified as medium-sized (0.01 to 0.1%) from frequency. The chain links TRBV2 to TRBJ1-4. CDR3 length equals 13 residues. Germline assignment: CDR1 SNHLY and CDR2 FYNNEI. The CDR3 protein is CASSYATNEKLFF.

Here the CDR3 reads CAWSAPTGSGSPLHF. The chain links TRBV30 to TRBJ1-6; TCRdb selects TRBD1, and the lack of DNA leaves this call unchecked. CDR3 length equals 15 residues. The germline CDR1 and CDR2 sequences are GTSNPN and SVGIG (reference sequence).

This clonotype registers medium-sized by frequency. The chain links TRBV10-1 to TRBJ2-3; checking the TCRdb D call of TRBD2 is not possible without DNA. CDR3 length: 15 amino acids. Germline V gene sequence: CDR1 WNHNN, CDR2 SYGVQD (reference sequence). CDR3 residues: CASSLGLGGTDTQYF.

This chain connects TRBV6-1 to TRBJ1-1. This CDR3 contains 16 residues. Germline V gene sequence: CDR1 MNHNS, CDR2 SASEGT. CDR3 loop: CASSGLSGGVNPEAFF.

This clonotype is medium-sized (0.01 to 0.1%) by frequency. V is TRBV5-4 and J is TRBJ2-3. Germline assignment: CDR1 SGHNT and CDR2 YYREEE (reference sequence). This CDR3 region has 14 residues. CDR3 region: CASRNGPSTDTQYF.

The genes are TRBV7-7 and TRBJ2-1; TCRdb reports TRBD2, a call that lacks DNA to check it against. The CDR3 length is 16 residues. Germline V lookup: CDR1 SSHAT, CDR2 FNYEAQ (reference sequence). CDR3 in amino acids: CASSNGLAGGGSEQFF.

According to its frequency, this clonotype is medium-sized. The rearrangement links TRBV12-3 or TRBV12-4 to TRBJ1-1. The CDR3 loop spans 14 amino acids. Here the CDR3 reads CASSLAETNTEAFF.

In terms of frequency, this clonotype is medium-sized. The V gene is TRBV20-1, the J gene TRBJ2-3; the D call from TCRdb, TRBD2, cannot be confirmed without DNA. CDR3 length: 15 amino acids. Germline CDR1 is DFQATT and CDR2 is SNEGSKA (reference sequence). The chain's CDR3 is CSARVRAGGRDTQYF.

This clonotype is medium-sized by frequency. CDR3 in amino acids: CASSLGTGYSGANVLTF. The chain has TRBV7-9 and TRBJ2-6; TCRdb's D call of TRBD1 is untestable without DNA. Germline CDR1 is SEHNR and CDR2 is FQNEAQ (reference sequence). This CDR3 has 17 amino acids.

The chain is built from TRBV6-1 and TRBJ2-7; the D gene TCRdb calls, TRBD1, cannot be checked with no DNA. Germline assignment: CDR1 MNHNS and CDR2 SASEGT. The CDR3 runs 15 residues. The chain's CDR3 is CASSNPGQGGDEQYF.

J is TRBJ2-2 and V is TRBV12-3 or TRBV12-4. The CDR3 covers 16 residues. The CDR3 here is CASRSMSGSENGELFF.

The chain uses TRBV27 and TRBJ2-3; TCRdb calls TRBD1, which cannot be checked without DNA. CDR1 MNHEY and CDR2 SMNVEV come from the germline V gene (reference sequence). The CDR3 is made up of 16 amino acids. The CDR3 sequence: CASSPRWGLSTDTQYF.

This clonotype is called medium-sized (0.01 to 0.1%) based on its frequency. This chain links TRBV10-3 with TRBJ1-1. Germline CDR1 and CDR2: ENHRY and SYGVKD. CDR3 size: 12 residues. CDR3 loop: CAIGASGTEAFF.

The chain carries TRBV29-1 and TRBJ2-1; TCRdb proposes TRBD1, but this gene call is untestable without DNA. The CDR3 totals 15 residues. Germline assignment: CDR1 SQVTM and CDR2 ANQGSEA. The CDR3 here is CSVDLLGGTYNEQFF.

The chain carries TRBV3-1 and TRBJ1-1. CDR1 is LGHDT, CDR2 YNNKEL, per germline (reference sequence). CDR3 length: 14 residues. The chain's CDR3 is CASSQAVVNTEAFF. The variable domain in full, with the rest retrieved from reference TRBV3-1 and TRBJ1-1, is DTAVSQTPKYLVTQMGNDKSIKCEQNLGHDTMYWYKQDSKKFLKIMFSYNNKELIINETVPNRFSPKSPDKAHLNLHINSLELGDSAVYFCASSQAVVNTEAFFGQGTRLTVV.

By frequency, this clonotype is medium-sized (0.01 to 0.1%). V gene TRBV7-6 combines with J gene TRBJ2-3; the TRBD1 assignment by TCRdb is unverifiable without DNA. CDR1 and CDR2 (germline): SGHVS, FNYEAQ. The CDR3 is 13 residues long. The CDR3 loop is CASSPGGTDTQYF.

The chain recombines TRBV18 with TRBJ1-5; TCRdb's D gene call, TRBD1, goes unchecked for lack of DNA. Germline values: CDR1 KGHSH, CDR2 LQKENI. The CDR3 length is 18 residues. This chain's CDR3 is CASSPVSLTGQQNQPQHF. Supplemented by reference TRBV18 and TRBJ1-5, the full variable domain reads NAGVMQNPRHLVRRRGQEARLRCSPMKGHSHVYWYRQLPEEGLKFMVYLQKENIIDESGMPKERFSAEFPKEGPSILRIQQVVRGDSAAYFCASSPVSLTGQQNQPQHFGDGTRLSIL.

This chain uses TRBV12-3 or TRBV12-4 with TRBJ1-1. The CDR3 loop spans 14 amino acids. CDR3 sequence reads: CASTKGQGGSGAFF.